These T cell receptor beta chains were read from a single sample in a study of identical twins. A single record per CDR3 protein comes from TCRdb applying MiXCR to the 5' RACE reads. The sample holds 1.5 million to 2 million distinct CDR3 sequences, roughly a third seen once. What was sequenced was cord blood. These receptors all stem from a newborn girl in good health. CDR3s include the opening cysteine and the closing phenylalanine or tryptophan. Each record gives: D gene, J gene, V gene, clone size, CDR3 protein, CDR3 DNA. D genes are given only for firm matches. Clone size, where shown, is once, few, many, or a class for clones that have expanded.

>.|TRBJ2-7|TRBV20-1|.
CSARVFPRDTYEQYF
TGCAGTGCTAGAGTTTTCCCCCGGGACACCTACGAGCAGTACTTC
>TRBD2|TRBJ2-3|TRBV20-1|few
CSASPAGAEDTQYF
TGCAGTGCTAGCCCAGCGGGAGCTGAAGATACGCAGTATTTT
>.|TRBJ2-1|TRBV4-1|.
CASSQVIVRDSLYNEQFF
TGCGCCAGCAGCCAAGTGATAGTTCGGGACTCACTCTACAATGAGCAGTTCTTC
>.|TRBJ2-4|TRBV10-2|.
CASAGASARNIQYF
TGCGCCAGCGCAGGGGCAAGCGCTAGGAACATTCAGTACTTC
>.|TRBJ2-2|TRBV4-2|few
CASSQDGSASRAGELFF
TGTGCCAGCAGCCAAGATGGTAGCGCCTCCCGCGCCGGGGAGCTGTTTTTT
>.|TRBJ2-7|TRBV11-2|.
CAGSSGPGSYNEQYF
TGTGCCGGCAGCTCCGGTCCCGGCTCCTACAATGAGCAGTACTTC
>.|TRBJ2-3|TRBV10-3|.
CAISESWEGTDTQYF
TGTGCCATCAGTGAGTCGTGGGAGGGCACAGATACGCAGTATTTT
>TRBD2|TRBJ2-1|TRBV20-1|.
CSARVAGATYEQFF
TGCAGTGCTAGGGTAGCGGGAGCCACCTACGAGCAGTTCTTC
>TRBD1|TRBJ2-7|TRBV2|.
CASSQDRVGNNEQYF
TGTGCCAGCAGTCAGGACAGGGTAGGCAACAATGAGCAGTACTTC
>TRBD2|TRBJ2-2|TRBV11-2|.
CASSSEEGTSGTRGTRELFF
TGTGCCAGCAGCTCAGAGGAAGGGACTAGCGGGACTCGGGGGACCCGGGAGCTGTTTTTT
>.|TRBJ2-5|TRBV7-9|.
CASSNGHTQETQYF
TGTGCCAGCAGCAACGGGCATACCCAAGAGACCCAGTACTTC
>.|TRBJ2-1|TRBV24-1|.
CATKRDGSAFNEQFF
TGTGCCACCAAGAGGGACGGGAGTGCCTTCAATGAGCAGTTCTTC
>TRBD1|TRBJ2-7|TRBV12-3/TRBV12-4|few
CASSLARQGDYEQYF
TGTGCCAGCAGTTTAGCGAGACAGGGTGACTACGAGCAGTACTTC
>.|TRBJ2-6|TRBV28|few
CASSLFYVEPGANVLTF
TGTGCCAGCAGTTTATTCTATGTCGAGCCTGGGGCCAACGTCCTGACTTTC
>TRBD2|TRBJ2-7|TRBV18|few
CASSPLLAGGIDEQYF
TGTGCCAGCTCACCACTCCTAGCGGGAGGGATCGACGAGCAGTACTTC
>.|TRBJ2-1|TRBV3-1|few
CASSQGDSASYNEQFF
TGTGCCAGCAGCCAAGGTGATAGCGCATCCTACAATGAGCAGTTCTTC
>TRBD1|TRBJ1-5|TRBV2|few
CASRTGLSNQPQHF
TGTGCCTCACGGACAGGGCTTAGCAATCAGCCCCAGCATTTT
>TRBD2|TRBJ2-5|TRBV2|.
CASTPAGARETQYF
TGTGCCAGCACTCCAGCGGGGGCGCGAGAGACCCAGTACTTC
>TRBD2|TRBJ2-5|TRBV7-9|.
CASSLVGGYYNEQYF
TGTGCCAGCAGCTTAGTGGGGGGGTACTACAATGAGCAGTACTTC
>.|TRBJ2-7|TRBV4-1|.
CASSQTLALNYNEQYF
TGCGCCAGCAGCCAAACCCTAGCCCTCAATTACAATGAGCAGTACTTC
>.|TRBJ2-1|TRBV2|.
CASSEAGIRQTQFF
TGTGCCAGCAGTGAAGCCGGGATCCGACAGACCCAGTTCTTC
>TRBD2|TRBJ2-2|TRBV28|.
CASSLWGLAGANTGELFF
TGTGCCAGCAGTTTATGGGGACTAGCGGGAGCGAACACCGGGGAGCTGTTTTTT
>.|TRBJ2-7|TRBV4-1|once
CASSQDPGRTYEQYF
TGCGCCAGCAGCCAAGATCCAGGGAGGACCTACGAGCAGTACTTC
>TRBD1|TRBJ2-4|TRBV11-2|few
CASSPRTGWEQYF
TGTGCCAGCAGCCCACGGACAGGGTGGGAGCAGTACTTC
>TRBD1|TRBJ1-5|TRBV4-2|.
CASSQNIGTGIYQPQHF
TGTGCCAGCAGCCAGAATATAGGGACAGGGATTTATCAGCCCCAGCATTTT
>TRBD2|TRBJ2-5|TRBV6-1|.
CASSELWGLAEVYF
TGTGCCAGCAGTGAACTGTGGGGACTAGCGGAGGTGTACTTC
>.|TRBJ2-1|TRBV29-1|.
CSVAFFSTSRGNEQFF
TGCAGCGTTGCGTTTTTTTCGACTAGTCGAGGCAATGAGCAGTTCTTC
>TRBD2|TRBJ2-1|TRBV7-2|few
CASSFTSGSGYEQFF
TGTGCCAGCAGCTTCACTAGCGGGAGTGGTTATGAGCAGTTCTTC
>TRBD1|TRBJ1-5|TRBV3-1|.
CASSQEDRGNQPQHF
TGTGCCAGCAGCCAAGAGGACAGGGGAAATCAGCCCCAGCATTTT
>TRBD2|TRBJ2-7|TRBV5-6|.
CASSFGSGTPEQYF
TGTGCCAGCAGCTTCGGTAGCGGGACCCCTGAGCAGTACTTC
>.|TRBJ2-7|TRBV29-1|few
CSDRAYNEQYF
TGCAGCGACAGGGCATACAATGAGCAGTACTTC
>.|TRBJ2-3|TRBV5-1|.
CASRGTTDTQYF
TGCGCCAGCCGCGGGACCACAGATACGCAGTATTTT
>TRBD2|TRBJ2-7|TRBV4-1|.
CASSHIAGEQYF
TGCGCCAGCAGCCACATAGCGGGCGAGCAGTACTTC
>.|TRBJ2-3|TRBV18|.
CASSSRTTGRVADTQYF
TGTGCCAGCTCATCCCGAACGACAGGGAGGGTAGCGGATACGCAGTATTTT
>.|TRBJ2-7|TRBV13|few
CASSPVRQAYEQYF
TGTGCCAGCAGTCCAGTTCGACAGGCGTACGAGCAGTACTTC
>TRBD2|TRBJ2-5|TRBV6-1|.
CASSEGLFQETQYF
TGTGCCAGCAGTGAGGGACTATTCCAAGAGACCCAGTACTTC
>.|TRBJ2-7|TRBV28|.
CASSLGREPYEQYF
TGTGCCAGCAGTTTGGGCAGGGAACCCTACGAGCAGTACTTC
>.|TRBJ1-6|TRBV18|.
CASSPPTDGNSPLHF
TGTGCCAGCTCACCACCGACAGACGGGAATTCACCCCTCCACTTT
>.|TRBJ2-7|TRBV2|.
CASSESGPFYEQYF
TGTGCCAGCAGTGAGTCAGGGCCCTTCTACGAGCAGTACTTC
>.|TRBJ2-7|TRBV12-3/TRBV12-4|.
CASSLRPPPAGEQYF
TGTGCCAGCAGTTTAAGGCCCCCCCCGGCGGGGGAGCAGTACTTC
>.|TRBJ1-1|TRBV6-5|.
CASSHAGWGFFTEAFF
TGTGCCAGCAGCCATGCGGGTTGGGGTTTCTTCACTGAAGCTTTCTTT
>.|TRBJ1-1|TRBV7-8|.
CASSGLGTAQNTEAFF
TGTGCCAGCAGCGGACTGGGAACAGCGCAGAACACTGAAGCTTTCTTT
>TRBD2|TRBJ2-4|TRBV20-1|.
CSARGLVAGIYNEQYF
TGCAGTGCTAGAGGGTTAGTAGCGGGGATCTACAATGAGCAGTACTTC
>.|TRBJ2-7|TRBV5-6|.
CASSSLTGGGPYEQYF
TGTGCCAGCAGCTCCCTCACAGGCGGAGGTCCCTACGAGCAGTACTTC
>.|TRBJ1-2|TRBV21-1|few
CASSIRGAYGYTF
TGTGCCAGCAGCATCAGGGGTGCTTATGGCTACACCTTC
>.|TRBJ2-7|TRBV6-5|.
CASSSRTMPPSSYNEQYF
TGTGCCAGCAGTTCCAGGACTATGCCCCCTAGCTCCTACAATGAGCAGTACTTC